This entry describes one T cell receptor (beta chain). V was cut by 7 bases and J by 4 bases, with 17 bases left in between. The length of the CDR3 is 15 residues. The germline V gene encodes CDR1 MNHEY and CDR2 SMNVEV (reference sequence). The data originate from a study of cytomegalovirus exposure and HLA in healthy donors. PCR amplification relied on 60 Vbeta primers (plus 13 Jbeta primers). The protocol was immunoSEQ multiplex PCR, while the TCRdb copy is restricted to in-frame clones and leaves out a portion. The data hold around 100,000 clones, with around three quarters observed a single time. This receptor was taken from a man over 45 in good health and CMV-seropositive. The V and J genes are TRBV27 and TRBJ2-1, with a weak D call TRBD2 (6 bases). Sequenced: PBMCs. CDR3 coding DNA: TGTGCCAGCACCAGACAAGCGGGTGTTTACAATGAGCAGTTCTTC. Its protein product is CASTRQAGVYNEQFF.